The T cell receptor beta chain described here comes from a study of cytomegalovirus exposure and HLA in healthy donors. Study-level points and caveats: An ancestry cluster, one associated with Asian ancestry, reportedly showed fewer N-insertions than the approximately 720-donor mean in a later analysis.

With regard to this clone: Its specificity is unknown.

The PCR was carried out with 60 Vbeta primers and 13 Jbeta primers. The assay was immunoSEQ multiplex PCR, and TCRdb's table has in-frame clones only and misses some. The repertoire consists of approximately 150,000 clones, with around 83% occurring once and the leading ten covering 4.1%. The germline V and J ends were trimmed by 4 bases and 4 bases, with 9 bases remaining between them. CDR1 is SGDLS, CDR2 YYNGEE, per germline. This CDR3 is 13 amino acids long. The source material was PBMCs. This sequence originates from a man in his forties or fifties in good health and CMV-seropositive. The J gene is TRBJ2-1, the V gene TRBV9; D perhaps matches TRBD2 (5 bases). The CDR3 DNA reads as TGTGCCAGCAGCCGCGAGGGTTACAATGAGCAGTTCTTC. Translated, it gives CASSREGYNEQFF. Full variable domain (outside the CDR3, taken from reference TRBV9 and TRBJ2-1): DSGVTQTPKHLITATGQRVTLRCSPRSGDLSVYWYQQSLDQGLQFLIQYYNGEERAKGNILERFSAQQFPDLHSELNLSSLELGDSALYFCASSREGYNEQFFGPGTRLTVL.